This T cell receptor (beta chain) was obtained from a study of blood T cell repertoires in COVID-19. Overall study context: Donors in the United States, Italy and Spain gave samples during acute or convalescent COVID-19. Nucleic acid was either cDNA or gDNA, and it came from T cells, B-cell-depleted T cells, or PBMCs.

V lost 7 bases and J lost 5, with 12 bases in between. The CDR3 sequence is 13 residues long. CDR1 is MNHEY, CDR2 SVGEGT, per germline. Study processing details: Amplification of reference gene primers provided the estimated nucleated cell counts. Clones were read by immunoSEQ multiplex PCR, and TCRdb kept only the in-frame ones, dropping some. V, J and clone size are those of that table, while D and trimming were read from the DNA. Among around 130,000 clones, approximately 86% were seen once, and the ten largest hold about 18%. V and J are TRBV6-2 or TRBV6-3 and TRBJ2-1; TRBD2 is a possible D gene (5 bases). The source material was peripheral blood. The receptor was derived from a woman aged 45-65 years who had recovered from COVID-19. CDR3 in amino acids: CASTPRRDNEQFF. The CDR3 coding sequence is TGTGCCAGCACCCCACGGCGGGACAATGAGCAGTTCTTC.